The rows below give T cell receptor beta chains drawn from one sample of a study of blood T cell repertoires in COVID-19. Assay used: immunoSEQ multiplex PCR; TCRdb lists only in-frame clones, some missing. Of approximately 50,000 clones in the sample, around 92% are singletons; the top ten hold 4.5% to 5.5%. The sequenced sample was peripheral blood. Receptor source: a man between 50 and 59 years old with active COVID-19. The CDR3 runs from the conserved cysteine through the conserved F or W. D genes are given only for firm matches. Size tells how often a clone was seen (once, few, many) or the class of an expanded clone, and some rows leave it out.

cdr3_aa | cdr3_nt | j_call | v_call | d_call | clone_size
CASSRYSSLNEQFF | TGTGCCAGCAGCCGGTACTCAAGTCTAAATGAGCAGTTCTTC | TRBJ2-1 | TRBV14 | . | .
CASAGPIPEKLFF | TGTGCCAGCGCGGGACCAATACCGGAAAAACTGTTTTTT | TRBJ1-4 | TRBV28 | . | .
CASSLAGGVPEETQYF | TGTGCCAGCAGCTTGGCGGGAGGAGTCCCAGAAGAGACCCAGTACTTC | TRBJ2-5 | TRBV7-2 | TRBD2 | .
CASTVGTAYGYTF | TGTGCCAGCACCGTCGGGACAGCCTATGGCTACACCTTC | TRBJ1-2 | TRBV28 | TRBD1 | .
CASSPSGGSTEAFF | TGCGCCAGCAGCCCCTCCGGGGGATCGACTGAAGCTTTCTTT | TRBJ1-1 | TRBV5-1 | . | .
CASSLVGQGQYF | TGTGCCAGCAGCTTGGTGGGGCAGGGGCAGTACTTC | TRBJ2-7 | TRBV5-6 | . | .
CASSKVTGVPYYGYTF | TGTGCCAGCAGCAAAGTTACGGGGGTCCCCTACTATGGCTACACCTTC | TRBJ1-2 | TRBV21-1 | . | .
CASSQGQPGSYEQYF | TGTGCCAGCAGCCAAGGACAACCCGGCTCCTACGAGCAGTACTTC | TRBJ2-7 | TRBV4-2 | . | .
CASSQVGDSTYEQYF | TGCGCCAGCAGCCAAGTCGGGGACTCGACCTACGAGCAGTACTTC | TRBJ2-7 | TRBV4-1 | . | .
CSVETAKSSYEQYF | TGCAGCGTAGAGACAGCCAAAAGTTCCTACGAGCAGTACTTC | TRBJ2-7 | TRBV29-1 | . | .
CASSLLGGGGYNSPLHF | TGTGCCAGCAGTCTGTTAGGGGGAGGGGGTTATAATTCACCCCTCCACTTT | TRBJ1-6 | TRBV2 | . | .
CASSPPGQTLLANEQFF | TGCGCCAGCAGCCCACCAGGACAGACGCTACTCGCCAATGAGCAGTTCTTC | TRBJ2-1 | TRBV5-1 | . | .
CASSPGTGGLGYTF | TGTGCCAGCAGTCCCGGGACAGGGGGTCTTGGCTACACCTTC | TRBJ1-2 | TRBV6-5 | TRBD1 | .
CASRYSNQPQHF | TGTGCCAGCAGATATAGCAATCAGCCCCAGCATTTT | TRBJ1-5 | TRBV28 | . | .
CASSKGLAGGLLIDTQYF | TGTGCCAGCAGCAAGGGACTAGCGGGGGGGCTATTGATAGATACGCAGTATTTT | TRBJ2-3 | TRBV7-2 | TRBD2 | .
CASSFNPQAEQYF | TGTGCCAGCAGCTTTAACCCTCAGGCGGAGCAGTACTTC | TRBJ2-7 | TRBV7-9 | . | .
CASNFGSSQETQYF | TGCGCCAGCAACTTCGGGTCTAGCCAAGAGACCCAGTACTTC | TRBJ2-5 | TRBV5-1 | . | .
CASRTRHHRGLANYGYTF | TGTGCCAGCAGAACCCGCCACCACAGGGGATTAGCTAACTATGGCTACACCTTC | TRBJ1-2 | TRBV28 | TRBD1 | .
CASSLSGHRDSSYEQYF | TGTGCCAGCAGTTTATCGGGCCACCGGGACAGCTCCTACGAGCAGTACTTC | TRBJ2-7 | TRBV27 | TRBD1 | .
CASRKTGTSGFTDTQYF | TGTGCCAGCAGAAAAACCGGGACTAGCGGTTTCACAGATACGCAGTATTTT | TRBJ2-3 | TRBV11-2 | TRBD2 | .
CAISRQGSNQPQHF | TGTGCCATCAGTAGACAGGGTAGCAATCAGCCCCAGCATTTT | TRBJ1-5 | TRBV10-3 | TRBD1 | .
CASSVETRQPQHF | TGTGCCAGCAGCGTCGAGACACGTCAGCCCCAGCATTTT | TRBJ1-5 | TRBV7-2 | . | once
CSVDQSGGTDTQYF | TGCAGCGTTGACCAAAGCGGGGGCACAGATACGCAGTATTTT | TRBJ2-3 | TRBV29-1 | TRBD2 | .
CAREGGGLHNEQFF | TGTGCCAGAGAAGGGGGGGGTTTGCACAATGAGCAGTTCTTC | TRBJ2-1 | TRBV2 | . | .
CASSFSGTGLEKQFF | TGTGCCAGCAGCTTTTCCGGGACAGGCTTGGAAAAGCAGTTCTTC | TRBJ2-1 | TRBV7-8 | TRBD1 | .
CASSLVRAEAFF | TGTGCCAGCAGTTTGGTGAGGGCGGAAGCTTTCTTT | TRBJ1-1 | TRBV12-3/TRBV12-4 | . | .
CASSLLGGGLAKNIQYF | TGTGCCAGCAGTTTATTGGGCGGGGGCTTAGCCAAAAACATTCAGTACTTC | TRBJ2-4 | TRBV28 | . | .
CASSPGEPYGYTF | TGCGCCAGCAGCCCAGGCGAGCCCTATGGCTACACCTTC | TRBJ1-2 | TRBV5-1 | . | .
CASSSGPNGAQPQHF | TGTGCCAGCTCAAGCGGTCCGAATGGTGCTCAGCCCCAGCATTTT | TRBJ1-5 | TRBV18 | . | .
CASSGRTTSVGRETQYF | TGTGCCAGCAGCGGGCGGACAACTAGCGTCGGGCGAGAGACCCAGTACTTC | TRBJ2-5 | TRBV11-2 | TRBD2 | .
CASSQATGSNYGYTF | TGCGCCAGCAGCCAAGCTACAGGGAGTAACTATGGCTACACCTTC | TRBJ1-2 | TRBV4-3 | . | few
CASSTRQGVRDTIYF | TGTGCCAGCAGTACTCGACAGGGGGTGCGGGACACCATATATTTT | TRBJ1-3 | TRBV28 | TRBD1 | .
CASGLRQGEKLFF | TGTGCTAGTGGCTTAAGACAGGGGGAAAAACTGTTTTTT | TRBJ1-4 | TRBV12-5 | TRBD1 | .
CASSITLAAKNIQYF | TGTGCCAGTAGTATAACCCTAGCGGCCAAAAACATTCAGTACTTC | TRBJ2-4 | TRBV19 | . | .
CASSKLQGRNEQFF | TGTGCCAGTAGTAAATTACAGGGACGAAATGAGCAGTTCTTC | TRBJ2-1 | TRBV19 | . | .
CASSSGLAGEEQFF | TGTGCCAGCAGCTCGGGACTAGCGGGGGAAGAGCAGTTCTTC | TRBJ2-1 | TRBV7-3 | TRBD2 | .
CASSVEGELNYGYTF | TGTGCCAGCAGCGTAGAGGGGGAGCTTAACTATGGCTACACCTTC | TRBJ1-2 | TRBV9 | . | .
CASSHPDRVFYEQYF | TGCGCCAGCAGTCATCCGGACAGGGTTTTCTACGAGCAGTACTTC | TRBJ2-7 | TRBV23-1 | TRBD1 | .
CASRRTGDQPQHF | TGTGCCAGCAGACGGACGGGGGATCAGCCCCAGCATTTT | TRBJ1-5 | TRBV2 | . | .
CAISEGTSGSQDTQYF | TGTGCCATCAGTGAGGGGACTAGCGGGAGTCAAGATACGCAGTATTTT | TRBJ2-3 | TRBV10-3 | TRBD2 | .
CASRLGQNSGNTIYF | TGTGCCAGCAGACTAGGACAGAACTCTGGAAACACCATATATTTT | TRBJ1-3 | TRBV6-5 | . | .
CASSPLGGGNTEAFF | TGTGCCAGCTCACCACTGGGAGGGGGGAACACTGAAGCTTTCTTT | TRBJ1-1 | TRBV18 | . | .
CASSLRLAGEETQYF | TGTGCCAGCAGTTTAAGACTAGCGGGAGAGGAGACCCAGTACTTC | TRBJ2-5 | TRBV27 | TRBD2 | .
CASSQAPGEGAYGYTF | TGCGCCAGCAGCCAAGCCCCGGGGGAGGGAGCCTATGGCTACACCTTC | TRBJ1-2 | TRBV4-3 | . | .
CASSLYRREQPQHF | TGTGCCAGCAGCTTATATCGGAGGGAACAGCCCCAGCATTTT | TRBJ1-5 | TRBV7-8 | . | once
CASSLNRNTEAFF | TGTGCCAGCAGCTTAAACAGGAACACTGAAGCTTTCTTT | TRBJ1-1 | TRBV7-2 | . | .
CASSPRGGYGYTF | TGTGCCAGCAGCCCCCGGGGAGGCTATGGCTACACCTTC | TRBJ1-2 | TRBV3-1/TRBV3-2 | . | .
CASRSGQGQYEQYF | TGTGCCAGCAGAAGCGGACAGGGACAATACGAGCAGTACTTC | TRBJ2-7 | TRBV6-5 | TRBD1 | .
CASSSFGGALQTQYF | TGTGCCAGCAGTTCCTTCGGGGGGGCCCTTCAGACCCAGTACTTC | TRBJ2-5 | TRBV6-5 | TRBD2 | .
CASSLSDRGIYEQYF | TGTGCCAGCAGCCTTTCGGACAGGGGAATCTACGAGCAGTACTTC | TRBJ2-7 | TRBV11-2 | TRBD1 | once
CASRPSELGSTEAFF | TGTGCCAGCAGACCCTCAGAACTGGGGAGCACTGAAGCTTTCTTT | TRBJ1-1 | TRBV2 | . | .
CACKERDTEAFF | TGTGCCTGTAAAGAGAGGGACACTGAAGCTTTCTTT | TRBJ1-1 | TRBV30 | . | .